This passage covers 19 T cell receptor beta chains from one sample sequenced in a study of molecular identifiers for immune sequencing clone quantification (dated by TCRdb to the late 2010s). Libraries were constructed by PCR. These reads were obtained on an Illumina HiSeq 4000. TCRdb redid the processing of the public reads, applying fastp at Q25 and MiXCR, and retained in-frame beta chains. Identical CDR3 proteins give one entry, which carries the most common genes and DNA. The sample data list some 65,000 distinct CDR3 sequences, and around 18% of these were observed just once. Around 1.5% of the sample comes from the top ten. Sequencing was performed on naive CD8+ T cells from blood, with Jurkat cell RNA spiked in. The cell subset or site label, read with the paper, signifies: FACS-sorted CD8+CD4-CCR7+CD45RA+ naive T cells. The receptors here all came from a human donor in good health. Some libraries in this study had Jurkat cell RNA spiked in.

The V call is TRBV21-1, the J call TRBJ1-5; the table assigns TRBD1, which was not confirmed against the DNA. TRBV21-1 is a listed pseudogene. This CDR3 is 16 amino acids long. The CDR3 nucleotides are TGTGCCAGCAGCAAAAATCGGGGACAGGGGAGTTGGTCCCAGCATTTT. This sequence encodes CASSKNRGQGSWSQHF.

This clonotype was recorded at least ten times. V gene TRBV19 combines with J gene TRBJ2-2; D gene unclear. Looked up from germline, CDR1 is LNHDA and CDR2 is SQIVND (reference sequence). Trimming removed 3 bases at V and 6 bases at J, with 8 bases between. This CDR3 spans 13 amino acids. The CDR3 spells CASSIGPAGELFF. CDR3 coding DNA: TGTGCCAGTAGTATTGGGCCCGCCGGGGAGCTGTTTTTT.

This clonotype has at least ten counts. This chain connects TRBV7-9 to TRBJ2-3; tentatively, D is TRBD1 (6 bases). There are 16 residues in the CDR3. V was trimmed by 4 bases and J by 2 bases, leaving 16 bases between them. The germline V gene has CDR1 SEHNR and CDR2 FQNEAQ (reference sequence). The CDR3 is CASSSPPLGATDTQYF. As DNA, the CDR3 is TGTGCCAGCAGCTCCCCCCCGCTGGGGGCCACAGATACGCAGTATTTT.

In this sample, this clonotype turned up a few times. The V gene is TRBV4-3, the J gene TRBJ2-1; 12 bases are a match to TRBD2. Unmatched junction bases numbered 5, after V lost 1 base and J lost 1 base. This CDR3 contains 18 residues. Germline lookup yields CDR1 LGHNA and CDR2 YSLEER. The CDR3 is CASSQGLAGDLSYNEQFF. In DNA, the CDR3 is TGCGCCAGCAGCCAAGGACTAGCGGGAGATCTTTCCTACAATGAGCAGTTCTTC.

About this clonotype: This may come from a read error, since a much larger clone is one base off. The V and J genes are TRBV4-3 and TRBJ2-7; 9 positions agree with TRBD1. The germline CDR1 and CDR2 sequences are LGHNA and YSLEER. This CDR3 has 15 residues. CDR3 nucleotide sequence: TGCGCCAGCAGCCTCAGGACAGGGGCCGCCTACAAGCAGTACTTC. Translation: CASSLRTGAAYKQYF.

The chain has TRBV11-2 and TRBJ2-7, with TRBD1 matching 9 bases. This CDR3 comprises 17 residues. After removal of 3 bases from V and 3 bases from J, the junction contained 12 bases not matched to a gene. Per germline, CDR1 SGHAT and CDR2 FQNNGV. As DNA, the CDR3 is TGTGCCAGCAGCTTGACTCACGTGGGACAGGGTGGCTACGAGCAGTACTTC. It specifies CASSLTHVGQGGYEQYF.

In its sample, this clonotype was seen many times. The rearrangement links TRBV24-1 to TRBJ2-2; D is tentatively TRBD1 or TRBD2 (5 bases each). Per germline, CDR1 KGHDR and CDR2 SFDVKD. The CDR3 is 16 residues long. Trimming took 8 bases from V and 3 from J, leaving 18 bases between them. This CDR3 reads CATKGSGRSDTGELFF. CDR3 nucleotides: TGTGCCACCAAAGGCTCGGGGCGGTCAGACACCGGGGAGCTGTTTTTT.

This clonotype was seen at least ten times. Sequence at one end of the junction differs from germline and may be a read error. The genes are TRBV7-8 and TRBJ1-5, with D possibly being TRBD1 (5 bases). The CDR3 consists of 19 residues. The germline CDR1 and CDR2 sequences are SGHVS and FQNEAQ. Here the CDR3 DNA reads TGTGCCAGCAGCTTAGAGGTGGTGGCAGGACAAGAGGGGAATCCGCCCCAGCATTTT. It is translated as CASSLEVVAGQEGNPPQHF.

Turning to this clonotype: One end of the junction fails to match germline, which may point to a read error. The rearrangement joins TRBV7-6 to TRBJ2-2; 10 bases are a match to TRBD1. The CDR3 totals 13 residues. Germline lookup yields CDR1 SGHVS and CDR2 FNYEAQ. The CDR3 sequence: CTSSLTGGGELFF. In nucleotides, the CDR3 is TGTACCAGCAGCTTGACAGGGGGCGGCGAGCTGTTTTTT.

This clonotype was seen a few times. The chain has TRBV29-1 and TRBJ2-5; D perhaps matches TRBD1 (6 bases). The CDR3 length is 17 residues. CDR1 is SQVTM and CDR2 is ANQGSEA in the germline V gene. Trimming removed 1 base from V and 2 bases from J, with 20 bases in between. CDR3 sequence reads: CSVEVVLSQGPQETQYF. CDR3 sequence (DNA): TGCAGCGTTGAAGTAGTATTATCGCAGGGGCCACAAGAGACCCAGTACTTC. Together with reference TRBV29-1 and TRBJ2-5, the CDR3 gives the full variable domain: SAVISQKPSRDICQRGTSLTIQCQVDSQVTMMFWYRQQPGQSLTLIATANQGSEATYESGFVIDKFPISRPNLTFSTLTVSNMSPEDSSIYLCSVEVVLSQGPQETQYFGPGTRLLVL.

This clonotype was counted ten times or more. This chain links TRBV24-1 with TRBJ2-3; D call uncertain. CDR1 and CDR2 from the germline V gene are KGHDR and SFDVKD. CDR3 length: 15 residues. Between the trimmed V and J ends, which lost 2 bases and 0 bases, there was a span of 8 bases. CDR3 in amino acids: CATSDYAASTDTQYF. CDR3 bases: TGTGCCACCAGTGATTACGCAGCTAGCACAGATACGCAGTATTTT.

This clonotype was detected many times. The chain joins TRBV25-1 to TRBJ2-1, with 10 bases fitting TRBD1. The CDR3 consists of 15 residues. CDR1 and CDR2 from the germline V gene are MGHDK and SYGVNS. V lost 3 bases, J lost 5 bases, and 4 bases stayed unmatched. In DNA, the CDR3 is TGTGCCAGCAGTGAGGTGACAGGGGGCCACAATGAGCAGTTCTTC. It encodes CASSEVTGGHNEQFF. The whole variable domain, remainder taken from reference TRBV25-1 and TRBJ2-1, is EADIYQTPRYLVIGTGKKITLECSQTMGHDKMYWYQQDPGMELHLIHYSYGVNSTEKGDLSSESTVSRIRTEHFPLTLESARPSHTSQYLCASSEVTGGHNEQFFGPGTRLTVL.

The table lists this clonotype with many counts. The genes are TRBV28 and TRBJ2-1; the match to TRBD2 covers 7 bases. Germline V gene sequence: CDR1 MDHEN, CDR2 SYDVKM. There are 13 residues in the CDR3. V lost 4 bases, J lost 16 bases, and 13 bases stayed unmatched. The CDR3 reads CASSWGGAGEKFF. The CDR3 region has the DNA TGTGCCAGCAGTTGGGGCGGGGCGGGAGAGAAATTCTTC.

The chain uses TRBV13 and TRBJ2-1, with D hard to call. From germline, CDR1 is PRHDT and CDR2 FYEKMQ (reference sequence). The CDR3 has 13 amino acids. Trimming removed 1 base from V and 10 bases from J, with 11 bases in between. This CDR3 reads CASSLVALPEQFF. The CDR3 DNA reads as TGTGCCAGCAGCTTAGTGGCCTTACCAGAGCAGTTCTTC.

With regard to this clonotype: A much larger clone lies a single base off, so this may be a read error. The V call is TRBV6-5, the J call TRBJ2-1; a weak D match, TRBD2 (5 bases). With 3 bases removed from V and 0 bases from J, the gap between germline ends came to 12 bases. Germline CDR1 reads MNHEY; CDR2 reads SVGAGI. The CDR3 is 16 amino acids. CDR3 sequence reads: CASSYGEFSSYNEQFF. CDR3 nucleotide sequence: TGTGCCAGCAGTTATGGGGAGTTTAGCTCCTACAATGAGCAGTTCTTC.

This clonotype was detected many times. The chain employs TRBV12-3 or TRBV12-4 and TRBJ1-1; 8 nucleotides match TRBD1. This CDR3 comprises 14 residues. Losses at the gene ends were 5 bases for V and 1 base for J; bases not matched to a gene: 3. The CDR3 sequence is CASSGTGPNTEAFF. CDR3 coding DNA: TGTGCCAGCAGTGGGACAGGACCGAACACTGAAGCTTTCTTT.

This clonotype was counted many times. The rearrangement links TRBV11-3 to TRBJ1-1; maybe TRBD1 (6 bases). The V and J ends lost 4 bases and 1 base respectively, with 13 bases between them. Germline V gene sequence: CDR1 SGHNT, CDR2 YENEEA. The length of the CDR3 is 15 residues. The CDR3 bases are TGTGCCAGCAGCTGGAATGGGGGGCAGAACACTGAAGCTTTCTTT. Its translation: CASSWNGGQNTEAFF.

Concerning this clonotype itself: This could be a read error, since a much larger clone is one nucleotide away. The chain links TRBV7-8 to TRBJ1-3; D unclear. Germline V gives CDR1 SGHVS, CDR2 FQNEAQ. This CDR3 region has 12 residues. The CDR3 sequence is CGSSLERNTIYF. DNA of the CDR3: TGTGGCAGCAGCTTAGAAAGAAACACCATATATTTT.

This clonotype has just a few counts. The chain joins TRBV7-6 to TRBJ2-3; no reliable D call. Germline values: CDR1 SGHVS, CDR2 FNYEAQ. The CDR3 spans 16 residues. V shed 0 bases and J shed 4 bases, with 14 bases lying between them. CDR3 DNA: TGTGCCAGCAGCTTAGCTCGAGCGCTCTATTCAGATACGCAGTATTTT. This gives the protein CASSLARALYSDTQYF.